This TCR beta chain was retrieved from a study of early T cells in non-severe SARS-CoV-2 infection. Study in general: Chains were unpaired, as sequencing was done on bulk RNA from unsorted whole blood.

Germline CDR1 is KGHSY and CDR2 is FQNENV. Trimming shortened V by 2 bases and J by 4 bases, and 14 bases separated the two germline ends. The CDR3 length is 15 residues. With respect to this clonotype: As yet, its antigen is unknown.

Study findings and constraints: Comparison of clonotypes with VDJdb favored anti-spike CD8 responses while missing private and CD4 specificities.

Attachment of unique molecular identifiers to individual cDNA molecules was performed. TCRdb used MiXCR to reprocess the 5' RACE reads, holding one entry per CDR3 protein. The sample holds 97,000 or so distinct CDR3 sequences, around 13% seen once. This receptor was taken from an adult who was a healthcare worker with PCR-confirmed SARS-CoV-2 infection or an uninfected control (not recorded which). This chain uses TRBV16 with TRBJ2-5; tentatively, D is TRBD1 (6 bases). The sample consisted of whole blood. The CDR3 nucleotides are TGTGCCAGCAGCCAAGAGGACAGATACATAGAGACCCAGTACTTC. Translation: CASSQEDRYIETQYF. Full variable domain (missing parts from reference TRBV16 and TRBJ2-5): GEEVAQTPKHLVRGEGQKAKLYCAPIKGHSYVFWYQQVLKNEFKFLISFQNENVFDETGMPKERFSAKCLPNSPCSLEIQATKLEDSAVYFCASSQEDRYIETQYFGPGTRLLVL.